This TCR beta chain was sequenced during a study of blood T cell repertoires in COVID-19. Study as a whole: The United States, Italy and Spain supplied acute and convalescent COVID-19 samples. In each case, the material was cDNA or gDNA derived from T cells, B-cell-depleted T cells, or PBMCs.

This clone was observed once. Original processing notes: Using reference gene primer amplification, nucleated cell counts were estimated. The table came from immunoSEQ multiplex PCR; TCRdb's copy has only in-frame clones and leaves some out. That table furnishes V, J and clone size, whereas the DNA furnished D and trimming. The sample consists of 200,000 or so clones, about nine tenths of them appearing once. The CDR3 is 15 amino acids. Germline loops: CDR1 SGHDT, CDR2 YYEEEE. V shed 4 bases and J shed 2 bases, with 12 bases lying between them. The receptor comes from a man aged 50-59 years with acute or convalescent COVID-19. V usage is TRBV5-6 and J usage is TRBJ1-4; tentative D call: TRBD1 (6 bases). Specimen: peripheral blood. Here the CDR3 DNA reads TGTGCCAGCAGCCCGCAGGGGATGACTAATGAAAAACTGTTTTTT. Translated, it gives CASSPQGMTNEKLFF.